This T cell receptor beta chain comes out of a study of blood T cell repertoires in COVID-19. Overall study: COVID-19 samples collected from the United States, Italy and Spain covered acute and convalescent phases.

Across about 22 US areas, participants ranged in age from 18 to 89 years. Participant reports of clinical history set cohort assignment. A PCR-confirmed or clinician-diagnosed COVID-19 case had contacted exposed participants within 2 weeks of entry. CDR3 length equals 13 residues. V lost 9 bases to trimming and J lost 4 bases; unmatched junction nucleotides: 3. Germline V gives CDR1 KGHDR, CDR2 SFDVKD. Assay used: immunoSEQ multiplex PCR; TCRdb lists only in-frame clones, some missing. The data hold 150,000 to 200,000 clones, with about 80% observed a single time. V gene TRBV24-1 combines with J gene TRBJ2-5; 11 bases line up with TRBD1. The TCR was taken from a man aged 55 to 70 who had been exposed to COVID-19. Specimen: PBMCs or T cells enriched from blood (not recorded which). CDR3 sequence: CATGGTGGETQYF. CDR3 DNA: TGTGCCACCGGGGGGACAGGGGGAGAGACCCAGTACTTC.